One sample yielded the 31 T cell receptor beta chains listed below, sequenced in a study of T-cell reconstitution after alpha-beta-depleted transplantation in children. Researchers prepared the TCRbeta library using unique molecular identifiers, the study reports. Using its own MiXCR run on the PCR reads, TCRdb lists one record per CDR3 protein. The profile covers around 800,000 distinct CDR3 sequences, with less than 20% appearing a single time and approximately 5% taken by the ten largest. This specimen was PBMCs, mostly from graft donor cells, taken 360 days after TCRalphabeta/CD19-depleted stem cell transplant. These receptors were obtained from a male patient under 18 who had a stem cell transplant for acute lymphoblastic leukemia, so the T cells may come from the graft donor.

The chain recombines TRBV14 with TRBJ2-7; TRBD2 matches 11 bases. CDR1 and CDR2 from the germline V gene are SGHDN and FVKESK. After removal of 2 bases from V and 0 bases from J, the junction contained 3 bases not matched to a gene. The CDR3 is made up of 16 amino acids. Here the CDR3 DNA reads TGTGCCAGCAGCCAATCTAGCGGGAGGTCCTCCTACGAGCAGTACTTC. As protein: CASSQSSGRSSYEQYF.

The table lists this clonotype with a few counts. This chain uses TRBV13 with TRBJ2-3, with 10 bases fitting TRBD2. CDR3 length: 15 residues. The ends lost 1 base at V and 13 bases at J; junction bases unmatched: 11. CDR1 PRHDT and CDR2 FYEKMQ come from the germline V gene (reference sequence). The CDR3 spells CASSLAASGSGWEYF. Here the CDR3 DNA reads TGTGCCAGCAGCTTAGCCGCTAGCGGGAGTGGTTGGGAGTATTTT.

The chain employs TRBV20-1 and TRBJ2-5; 8 positions match TRBD2. CDR3 size: 14 residues. V was pared by 3 bases and J by 2 bases, with 5 bases of the junction left unmatched. Germline V gene data show CDR1 as DFQATT and CDR2 as SNEGSKA (reference sequence). In DNA, the CDR3 is TGCAGTGCTAGCAATAGCGGGAAACAAGAGACCCAGTACTTC. As protein: CSASNSGKQETQYF.

The CDR3: CASTRDSGTEAFF. CDR3 DNA sequence: TGTGCCAGCACCCGGGACAGCGGGACTGAAGCTTTCTTT. V gene TRBV18 combines with J gene TRBJ1-1; 7 bases map to TRBD1. The CDR3 is 13 residues long. The germline CDR1 and CDR2 sequences are KGHSH and LQKENI. V was clipped by 8 bases and J by 5 bases; unmatched bases: 8.

A few counts support this clonotype. The junction does not match germline at one end; this may be a read error. J is TRBJ1-1 and V is TRBV5-1; a possible D gene is TRBD1 (6 bases). The CDR3 extends over 13 amino acids. CDR1 is SGHRS, CDR2 YFSETQ, per germline. The CDR3 DNA reads TGCGCCAGCAAAAGGGGGGCGAACGCTGAAGCTTTCTTT. Translating gives CASKRGANAEAFF.

The table lists this clonotype with a few counts. The chain employs TRBV19 and TRBJ2-7, with D uncertain. Germline CDR1 LNHDA, CDR2 SQIVND (reference sequence). The CDR3 runs to 15 residues. Trimming took off 5 bases at V and 4 bases at J, with 18 bases between the two ends. The CDR3 spells CASSPRVSTGYEQYF. The CDR3 bases are TGTGCCAGTAGTCCCCGGGTCTCCACTGGGTACGAGCAGTACTTC.

This clonotype has just a few counts. This chain joins TRBV4-1 and TRBJ2-3; 8 bases map to TRBD2. There are 17 residues in the CDR3. V shed 1 base and J 1 base; nucleotides not matched to a gene: 7. Germline CDR1 is MGHRA and CDR2 is YSYEKL. The CDR3 loop is CASSQVASGRRTDTQYF. In DNA form, the CDR3 reads TGCGCCAGCAGCCAAGTGGCCAGCGGGAGACGCACAGATACGCAGTATTTT.

This clonotype was picked up a small number of times. CDR3 residues: CATSGGSNTEAFF. CDR3 nucleotide sequence: TGTGCCACCAGTGGTGGATCGAACACTGAAGCTTTCTTT. The V call is TRBV24-1, the J call TRBJ1-1; D uncertain. The CDR3 is 13 amino acids. Germline CDR1 reads KGHDR; CDR2 reads SFDVKD. Trimming took 5 bases from V and 1 from J, leaving 7 bases between them.

This chain connects TRBV9 to TRBJ2-1, with D tentatively TRBD1 (6 bases). The germline V and J ends were trimmed by 2 bases and 2 bases, with 14 bases remaining between them. Germline V gene sequence: CDR1 SGDLS, CDR2 YYNGEE. The CDR3 runs to 16 residues. The CDR3 nucleotides read TGTGCCAGCAGCGTGGCCGGACAGTTGGCCTACAATGAGCAGTTCTTC. As protein: CASSVAGQLAYNEQFF.

The chain links TRBV4-1 to TRBJ2-7; 8 bases are shared with TRBD2. The CDR3 has 17 residues. The J segment lost 1 base and the V segment lost 2 bases, leaving 10 bases of the junction unmatched. CDR1 is MGHRA, CDR2 YSYEKL, per germline. The CDR3 bases are TGCGCCAGCAGCCAACCCACTACTAGCGGCCGGTCCTACGAGCAGTACTTC. Translating gives CASSQPTTSGRSYEQYF.

This clonotype was seen a handful of times. The V gene is TRBV28, the J gene TRBJ2-1; 7 positions agree with TRBD1. The CDR3 consists of 15 residues. In germline, CDR1 is MDHEN, CDR2 SYDVKM. V lost 3 bases to trimming and J lost 5 bases; unmatched junction nucleotides: 7. The CDR3 loop is CASSFADRVDNEQFF. DNA for the CDR3: TGTGCCAGCAGTTTTGCCGACAGGGTTGACAATGAGCAGTTCTTC. The variable domain in full, with the rest retrieved from reference TRBV28 and TRBJ2-1, is DVKVTQSSRYLVKRTGEKVFLECVQDMDHENMFWYRQDPGLGLRLIYFSYDVKMKEKGDIPEGYSVSREKKERFSLILESASTNQTSMYLCASSFADRVDNEQFFGPGTRLTVL.

The chain is built from TRBV5-1 and TRBJ1-2; 8 bases align to TRBD1. CDR1 SGHRS and CDR2 YFSETQ come from the germline V gene. Losses at the gene ends were 4 bases for V and 4 bases for J; bases not matched to a gene: 9. The CDR3 spans 15 residues. CDR3 nucleotides: TGCGCCAGCAGCACCGGGACAGGCTTGGGCTATGGCTACACCTTC. Translated, it gives CASSTGTGLGYGYTF. Together with reference TRBV5-1 and TRBJ1-2, the CDR3 gives the full variable domain: KAGVTQTPRYLIKTRGQQVTLSCSPISGHRSVSWYQQTPGQGLQFLFEYFSETQRNKGNFPGRFSGRQFSNSRSEMNVSTLELGDSALYLCASSTGTGLGYGYTFGSGTRLTVV.

There are a few counts of this clonotype. This chain connects TRBV9 to TRBJ2-7; 10 nucleotides agree with TRBD1. The CDR3 has 16 amino acids. With 0 bases clipped from V and 3 bases from J, the junction kept 6 bases outside the gene matches. From germline, CDR1 is SGDLS and CDR2 YYNGEE. CDR3: CASSVAPGTGVYEQYF. DNA of the CDR3: TGTGCCAGCAGCGTAGCACCCGGGACAGGGGTCTACGAGCAGTACTTC.

This clonotype was detected once. V is TRBV29-1 and J is TRBJ2-1, with D perhaps matching TRBD2 (5 bases). The CDR3 extends over 14 amino acids. Germline CDR1 reads SQVTM; CDR2 reads ANQGSEA. Trimming shortened V by 4 bases and J by 2 bases, and 12 bases separated the two germline ends. This CDR3 reads CSVGADDTYNEQFF. The CDR3 DNA is TGCAGCGTTGGAGCGGATGACACCTACAATGAGCAGTTCTTC.

Only a few counts were recorded for this clonotype. At one of its ends the junction is not consistent with the germline gene, which may arise from a read error. The chain joins TRBV25-1 to TRBJ1-6; tentatively, D is TRBD1 (5 bases). Germline loops: CDR1 MGHDK, CDR2 SYGVNS. The CDR3 consists of 14 residues. CDR3: CASSDDSYYSPLHF. For the CDR3, the DNA is TGTGCCAGCAGTGATGACAGCTATTATTCACCCCTCCACTTT. The full variable domain, its missing parts supplied by reference TRBV25-1 and TRBJ1-6, is EADIYQTPRYLVIGTGKKITLECSQTMGHDKMYWYQQDPGMELHLIHYSYGVNSTEKGDLSSESTVSRIRTEHFPLTLESARPSHTSQYLCASSDDSYYSPLHFGNGTRLTVT.

There are a few counts of this clonotype. This sequence joins TRBV11-1 and TRBJ2-7, with 9 bases identical to TRBD2. This CDR3 is 18 amino acids long. Germline V CDR1 and CDR2: SGHAT, FQDESV (reference sequence). V lost 6 bases, J lost 4 bases, and 19 bases stayed unmatched. CDR3 DNA: TGTGCCAGCAGTCCTAGCGGGGCTAGAACGAGTAATTTTTACGAGCAGTACTTC. It specifies CASSPSGARTSNFYEQYF.

In nucleotides, the CDR3 is TGCGCCAGCAGTTTACTAGCCGCCACCGGGGAGCTGTTTTTT. It is translated as CASSLLAATGELFF. The V call is TRBV5-1, the J call TRBJ2-2; tentative D call: TRBD2 (6 bases). The germline V gene has CDR1 SGHRS and CDR2 YFSETQ. The V end lost 5 bases, the J end lost 4 bases, and 12 bases lay between the germline ends. The CDR3 has 14 amino acids. The full variable domain, completed using reference TRBV5-1 and TRBJ2-2, is KAGVTQTPRYLIKTRGQQVTLSCSPISGHRSVSWYQQTPGQGLQFLFEYFSETQRNKGNFPGRFSGRQFSNSRSEMNVSTLELGDSALYLCASSLLAATGELFFGEGSRLTVL.

The sample holds many counts of this clonotype. The chain has TRBV20-1 and TRBJ2-2, with D maybe TRBD2 (6 bases). In germline, CDR1 is DFQATT, CDR2 SNEGSKA (reference sequence). Trimming stripped 1 base from V and 5 bases from J, with 8 bases between. The CDR3 is 13 residues long. The CDR3 sequence is CSARARETGELFF. In nucleotides, the CDR3 is TGCAGTGCTAGAGCGCGGGAAACCGGGGAGCTGTTTTTT.

A few counts support this clonotype. The genes are TRBV5-1 and TRBJ2-1; 8 nucleotides align to TRBD2. The CDR3 has 15 residues. V gave up 4 bases and J gave up 6 bases; unmatched junction bases: 9. CDR1 is SGHRS, CDR2 YFSETQ, per germline. The CDR3 loop reads CASSTQRELTNEQFF. Written as DNA, the CDR3 is TGCGCCAGCAGCACCCAGCGGGAGCTAACCAATGAGCAGTTCTTC. The variable domain in full, with the rest retrieved from reference TRBV5-1 and TRBJ2-1, is KAGVTQTPRYLIKTRGQQVTLSCSPISGHRSVSWYQQTPGQGLQFLFEYFSETQRNKGNFPGRFSGRQFSNSRSEMNVSTLELGDSALYLCASSTQRELTNEQFFGPGTRLTVL.

This clonotype was observed once. This sequence joins TRBV11-2 and TRBJ2-7, with 10 positions matching TRBD2. CDR1 is SGHAT, CDR2 FQNNGV, per germline. This CDR3 region has 16 residues. Unmatched junction bases numbered 14, after V lost 1 base and J lost 11 bases. CDR3 protein: CASSLGSGTSALPEYF. In DNA, the CDR3 is TGTGCCAGCAGCTTAGGCTCCGGGACTAGCGCCCTTCCGGAGTACTTC.

The V gene is TRBV20-1, the J gene TRBJ2-2, with D hard to call. The CDR3 covers 15 residues. The V end lost 1 base, the J end lost 4 bases, and 13 bases lay between the germline ends. CDR1 DFQATT and CDR2 SNEGSKA come from the germline V gene (reference sequence). The chain's CDR3 is CSARGSQHGTGELFF. CDR3 nucleotides: TGCAGTGCTAGAGGGTCGCAACACGGCACCGGGGAGCTGTTTTTT.

The chain carries TRBV11-2 and TRBJ2-5, with TRBD1 as a possible D gene (6 bases). V was shortened by 4 bases and J by 2 bases, with 17 bases between the two germline ends. CDR1 is SGHAT and CDR2 is FQNNGV in the germline V gene. CDR3 length equals 16 residues. The CDR3 nucleotides read TGTGCCAGCAGCTCGCCCCCGAACAGGGATCAAGAGACCCAGTACTTC. Its translation: CASSSPPNRDQETQYF.

In its sample, this clonotype was seen a few times. This sequence may be a read error, since a much larger clone differs from it by one base. The J gene is TRBJ2-6, the V gene TRBV15; D not certain. Germline V gene data show CDR1 as LNHNV and CDR2 as YYDKDF (reference sequence). The CDR3 is 14 residues long. Deletions cut 5 bases from V and 0 bases from J, with 5 bases between. The DNA of the CDR3 is TGTGCCACCAGCTGGGACTCTGGGGCCAACGTCCTGACTTTC. Amino acids: CATSWDSGANVLTF.

In its sample, this clonotype was seen a few times. The chain joins TRBV7-9 to TRBJ1-1, with D possibly TRBD1 on 6 matching bases. The CDR3 is 14 residues long. CDR1 is SEHNR and CDR2 is FQNEAQ in the germline V gene (reference sequence). V lost 5 bases and J 3 bases, leaving 13 bases between the germline ends. CDR3 bases: TGTGCCAGCAGCCTCGGGGGCTGGGACACTGAAGCTTTCTTT. It is translated as CASSLGGWDTEAFF.

The CDR3 DNA follows: TGTGCCAGCAGTTGGGGTTATAACTCGATAACGCAGTATTTT. Its translation is CASSWGYNSITQYF. V is TRBV27 and J is TRBJ2-3; D gene ambiguous. The CDR3 spans 14 residues. Germline V gene sequence: CDR1 MNHEY, CDR2 SMNVEV (reference sequence). Trimming cost V 4 bases and J 9 bases, with 17 bases left between them.

This clonotype has only a few counts. The rearrangement joins TRBV5-1 to TRBJ1-1, with no clear D. CDR3 length: 14 residues. Germline V gene sequence: CDR1 SGHRS, CDR2 YFSETQ. The V gene lost 1 base and the J gene lost 4 bases, with 11 bases spanning the gap. The CDR3 loop reads CASSLMGSGTEAFF. Here the CDR3 DNA reads TGCGCCAGCAGCTTGATGGGGTCGGGCACTGAAGCTTTCTTT. Full variable domain (rest looked up from reference TRBV5-1 and TRBJ1-1): KAGVTQTPRYLIKTRGQQVTLSCSPISGHRSVSWYQQTPGQGLQFLFEYFSETQRNKGNFPGRFSGRQFSNSRSEMNVSTLELGDSALYLCASSLMGSGTEAFFGQGTRLTVV.

The chain carries TRBV18 and TRBJ1-4, with TRBD1 identical over 7 bases. J gave up 0 bases and V 5 bases, and 9 bases lay outside the gene matches. Per germline, CDR1 KGHSH and CDR2 LQKENI. This CDR3 contains 17 residues. CDR3 loop: CASSTGTEKTTNEKLFF. The CDR3 region has the DNA TGTGCCAGCTCAACCGGGACAGAGAAGACAACTAATGAAAAACTGTTTTTT.

This clonotype was seen only a few times. The chain uses TRBV7-9 and TRBJ2-5; D may be TRBD1 (6 bases). Per germline, CDR1 SEHNR and CDR2 FQNEAQ (reference sequence). V was trimmed by 5 bases and J by 3 bases, leaving 13 bases between them. CDR3 length: 14 residues. CDR3: CASSHRTVEETQYF. The DNA for the CDR3 is TGTGCCAGCAGCCACCGGACAGTGGAAGAGACCCAGTACTTC.

CDR3 sequence: CASSSDRAGEKLFF. The DNA for the CDR3 is TGCGCCAGCAGCTCGGACAGGGCCGGTGAAAAACTGTTTTTT. The chain is built from TRBV5-1 and TRBJ1-4; 8 bases line up with TRBD1. The V gene end was trimmed by 3 bases and the J gene end by 7 bases; junction bases not matched to a gene: 5. There are 14 residues in the CDR3. The germline CDR1 and CDR2 sequences are SGHRS and YFSETQ.

The chain employs TRBV18 and TRBJ2-2; 8 bases are shared with TRBD1. This CDR3 region has 16 residues. CDR1 is KGHSH and CDR2 is LQKENI in the germline V gene. The junction had 4 bases not matched to a gene; V was cut back by 2 bases and J by 2 bases. CDR3 loop: CASSPGQGRNTGELFF. CDR3 nucleotides: TGTGCCAGCTCACCAGGACAGGGAAGAAACACCGGGGAGCTGTTTTTT.

The V gene is TRBV11-3, the J gene TRBJ2-1; D is undetermined. Trimming left V 0 bases short and J 4 bases short, with 13 bases between. The CDR3 is made up of 16 amino acids. Per the germline V gene, CDR1 is SGHNT and CDR2 is YENEEA. CDR3 nucleotides: TGTGCCAGCAGCTTAGACAGACTTTTGGGGTACAATGAGCAGTTCTTC. It yields the protein CASSLDRLLGYNEQFF. Combining the CDR3 with reference TRBV11-3 and TRBJ2-1 gives the whole variable domain EAGVVQSPRYKIIEKKQPVAFWCNPISGHNTLYWYLQNLGQGPELLIRYENEEAVDDSQLPKDRFSAERLKGVDSTLKIQPAELGDSAVYLCASSLDRLLGYNEQFFGPGTRLTVL.